Reported below is one T cell receptor (beta chain). V lost 8 bases to trimming and J lost 5 bases, with 18 bases between them. The CDR3 runs to 14 residues. Germline CDR1 KGHSH, CDR2 LQKENI. Amplification used 60 Vbeta primers and 13 Jbeta primers. As processed by the authors: Later reanalysis found approximately 80 million unique TCR beta chains, some 10 million of them shared. Data came from immunoSEQ multiplex PCR; TCRdb stores just in-frame clones and leaves some out. V and J calls and clone size are as listed in that table; D and trimming were resolved from the DNA. The repertoire has fewer than 200,000 clones, roughly 76% of them found once; the top ten carry roughly 2%. These data are taken from a study of cytomegalovirus exposure and HLA in healthy donors.

Material: PBMCs. The rearrangement links TRBV18 to TRBJ1-1; no firm D call. This clonotype was sampled from a human donor in good health. CDR3 nucleotides: TGTGCCAGCACCCCGAGGGAGGGATTGACTGAAGCTTTCTTT. It specifies CASTPREGLTEAFF.